The clone carrying this T cell receptor beta chain was seen just once. Germline V gene sequence: CDR1 GTSNPN, CDR2 SVGIG (reference sequence). The CDR3 has 16 amino acids. With V trimmed by 3 bases and J by 9 bases, 14 bases remained unmatched. Clones were read by immunoSEQ multiplex PCR, and TCRdb kept only the in-frame ones, dropping some. The sample records 25,000 to 30,000 clones, more than 70% being singletons. This record belongs to a study of T cell changes during pregnancy in multiple sclerosis. This chain joins TRBV30 and TRBJ2-1, with 10 bases identical to TRBD2. This clonotype was obtained from a female donor with multiple sclerosis, enrolled in a pregnancy study. This specimen was CD8+ T cells from peripheral blood mononuclear cells, taken after pregnancy. CDR3 DNA: TGTGCCTGGAGGCTAGATGGGACTAGCGAAGTGGGTGAGCAGTTCTTC. This codes for CAWRLDGTSEVGEQFF.